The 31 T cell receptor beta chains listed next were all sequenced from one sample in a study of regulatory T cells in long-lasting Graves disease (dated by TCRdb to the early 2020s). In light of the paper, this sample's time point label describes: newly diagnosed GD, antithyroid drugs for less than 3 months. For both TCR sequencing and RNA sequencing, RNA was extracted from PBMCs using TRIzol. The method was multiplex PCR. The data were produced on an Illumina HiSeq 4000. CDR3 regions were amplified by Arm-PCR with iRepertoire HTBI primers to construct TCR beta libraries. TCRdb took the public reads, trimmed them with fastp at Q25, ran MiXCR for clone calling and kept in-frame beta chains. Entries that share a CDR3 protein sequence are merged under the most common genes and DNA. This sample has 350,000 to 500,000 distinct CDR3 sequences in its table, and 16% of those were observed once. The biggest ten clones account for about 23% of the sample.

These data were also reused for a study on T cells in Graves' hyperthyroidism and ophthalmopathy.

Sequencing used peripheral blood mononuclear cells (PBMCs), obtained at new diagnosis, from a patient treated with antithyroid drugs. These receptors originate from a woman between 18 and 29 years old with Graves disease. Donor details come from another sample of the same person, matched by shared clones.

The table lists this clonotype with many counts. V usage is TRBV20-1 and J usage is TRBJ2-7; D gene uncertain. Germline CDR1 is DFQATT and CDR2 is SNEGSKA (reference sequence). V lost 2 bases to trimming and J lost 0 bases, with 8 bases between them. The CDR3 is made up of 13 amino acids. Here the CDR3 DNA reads TGCAGTGCTAGATCCAGGAGCTCCTACGAGCAGTACTTC. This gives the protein CSARSRSSYEQYF.

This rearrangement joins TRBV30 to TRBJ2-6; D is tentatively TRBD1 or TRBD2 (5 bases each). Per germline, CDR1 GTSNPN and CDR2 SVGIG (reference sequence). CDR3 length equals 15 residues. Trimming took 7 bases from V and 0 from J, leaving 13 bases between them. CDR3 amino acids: CAFSGPHSGANVLTF. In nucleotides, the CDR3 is TGTGCCTTCTCGGGACCGCACTCTGGGGCCAACGTCCTGACTTTC.

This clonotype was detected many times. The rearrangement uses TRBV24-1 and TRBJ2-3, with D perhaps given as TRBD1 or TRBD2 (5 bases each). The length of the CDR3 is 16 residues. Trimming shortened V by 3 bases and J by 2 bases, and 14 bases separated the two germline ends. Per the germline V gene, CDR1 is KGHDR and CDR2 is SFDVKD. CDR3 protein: CATSDPGTDNTDTQYF. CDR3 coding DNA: TGTGCCACCAGTGATCCCGGGACGGATAACACAGATACGCAGTATTTT.

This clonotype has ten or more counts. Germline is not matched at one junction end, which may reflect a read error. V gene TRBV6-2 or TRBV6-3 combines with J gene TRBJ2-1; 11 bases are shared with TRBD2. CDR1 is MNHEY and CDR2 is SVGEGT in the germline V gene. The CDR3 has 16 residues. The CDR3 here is CASSSTFSGRAPETIF. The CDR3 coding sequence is TGTGCCAGCAGTTCAACGTTTAGCGGGAGGGCCCCTGAAACGATCTTC.

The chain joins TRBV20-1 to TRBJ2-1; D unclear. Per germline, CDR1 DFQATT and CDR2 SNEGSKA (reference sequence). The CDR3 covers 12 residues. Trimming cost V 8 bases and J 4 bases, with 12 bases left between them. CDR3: CSIGRLYNEQFF. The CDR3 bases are TGCAGTATTGGCAGATTATACAATGAGCAGTTCTTC.

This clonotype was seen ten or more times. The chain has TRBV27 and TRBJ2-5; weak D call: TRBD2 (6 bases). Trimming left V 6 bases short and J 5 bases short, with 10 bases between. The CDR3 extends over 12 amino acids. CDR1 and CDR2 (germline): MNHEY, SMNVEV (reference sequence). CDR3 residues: CASRTGGETQYF. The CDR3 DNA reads TGTGCCAGCAGGACTGGGGGGGAGACCCAGTACTTC.

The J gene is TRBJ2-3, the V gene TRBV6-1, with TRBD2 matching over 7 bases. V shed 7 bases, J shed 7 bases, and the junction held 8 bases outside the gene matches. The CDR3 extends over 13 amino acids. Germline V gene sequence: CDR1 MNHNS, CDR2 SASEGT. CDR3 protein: CASTGRRTNTQYF. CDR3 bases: TGTGCCAGCACCGGGAGGCGCACTAATACGCAGTATTTT.

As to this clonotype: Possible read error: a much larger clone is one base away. The CDR3 region has the DNA TGTGCCAGCAGCTGCCCCTTACAGGGGAACACTGAAGCTTTCTTT. It yields the protein CASSCPLQGNTEAFF. The genes are TRBV3-1 and TRBJ1-1, with a possible D match to TRBD1 (6 bases). The germline CDR1 and CDR2 sequences are LGHDT and YNNKEL (reference sequence). The CDR3 has 15 residues. With 5 bases removed from V and 1 base from J, the gap between germline ends came to 14 bases. The full variable domain, in which reference TRBV3-1 and TRBJ1-1 provide the parts outside the CDR3, is DTAVSQTPKYLVTQMGNDKSIKCEQNLGHDTMYWYKQDSKKFLKIMFSYNNKELIINETVPNRFSPKSPDKAHLNLHINSLELGDSAVYFCASSCPLQGNTEAFFGQGTRLTVV.

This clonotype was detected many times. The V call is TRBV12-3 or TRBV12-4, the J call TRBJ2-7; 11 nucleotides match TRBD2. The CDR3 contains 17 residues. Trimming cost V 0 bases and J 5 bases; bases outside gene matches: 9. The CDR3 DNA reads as TGTGCCAGCAGTTTAGCGCCACTAGCGGGAGTTTTCGACGAGCAGTACTTC. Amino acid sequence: CASSLAPLAGVFDEQYF.

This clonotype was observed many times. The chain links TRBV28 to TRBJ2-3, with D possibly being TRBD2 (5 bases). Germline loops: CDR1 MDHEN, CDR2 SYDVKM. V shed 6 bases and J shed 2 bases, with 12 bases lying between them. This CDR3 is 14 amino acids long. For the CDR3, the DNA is TGTGCCAGCAGGTGGGCGGGCCTCACAGATACGCAGTATTTT. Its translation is CASRWAGLTDTQYF.

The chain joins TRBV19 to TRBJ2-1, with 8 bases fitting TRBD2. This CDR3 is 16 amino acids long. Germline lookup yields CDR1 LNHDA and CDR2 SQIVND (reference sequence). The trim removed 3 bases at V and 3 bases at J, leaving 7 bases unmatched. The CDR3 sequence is CASSITGSGGYNEQFF. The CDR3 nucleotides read TGTGCCAGTAGTATTACCGGGAGCGGGGGCTACAATGAGCAGTTCTTC.

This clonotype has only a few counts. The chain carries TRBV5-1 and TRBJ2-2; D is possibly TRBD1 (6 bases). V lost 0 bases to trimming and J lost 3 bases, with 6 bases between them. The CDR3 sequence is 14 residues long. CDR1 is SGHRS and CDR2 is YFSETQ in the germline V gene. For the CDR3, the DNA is TGCGCCAGCAGCTTGGGACAGGACACCGGGGAGCTGTTTTTT. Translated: CASSLGQDTGELFF. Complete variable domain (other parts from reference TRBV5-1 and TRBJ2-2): KAGVTQTPRYLIKTRGQQVTLSCSPISGHRSVSWYQQTPGQGLQFLFEYFSETQRNKGNFPGRFSGRQFSNSRSEMNVSTLELGDSALYLCASSLGQDTGELFFGEGSRLTVL.

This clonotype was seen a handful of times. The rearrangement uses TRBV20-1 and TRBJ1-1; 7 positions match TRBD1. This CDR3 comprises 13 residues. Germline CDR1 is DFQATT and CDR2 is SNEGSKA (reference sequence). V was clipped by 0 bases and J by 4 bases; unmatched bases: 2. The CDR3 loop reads CSAREGQFTEAFF. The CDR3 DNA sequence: TGCAGTGCTAGAGAGGGACAGTTCACTGAAGCTTTCTTT.

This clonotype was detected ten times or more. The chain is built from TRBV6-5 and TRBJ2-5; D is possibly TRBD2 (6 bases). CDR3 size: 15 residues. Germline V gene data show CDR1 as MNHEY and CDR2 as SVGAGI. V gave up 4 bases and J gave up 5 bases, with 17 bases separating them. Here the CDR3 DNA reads TGTGCCAGCAGTTCTGTAGGGACTCCGACGGAGACCCAGTACTTC. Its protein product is CASSSVGTPTETQYF.

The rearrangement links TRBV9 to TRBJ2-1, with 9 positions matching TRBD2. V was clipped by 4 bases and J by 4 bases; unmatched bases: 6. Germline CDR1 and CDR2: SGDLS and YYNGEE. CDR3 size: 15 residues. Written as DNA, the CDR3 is TGTGCCAGCAGCATCGCTAGCGGGATTTACAATGAGCAGTTCTTC. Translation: CASSIASGIYNEQFF.

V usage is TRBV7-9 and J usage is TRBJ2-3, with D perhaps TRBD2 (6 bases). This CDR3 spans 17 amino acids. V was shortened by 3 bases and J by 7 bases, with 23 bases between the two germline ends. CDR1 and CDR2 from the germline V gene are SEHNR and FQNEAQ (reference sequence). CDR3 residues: CASSFDRRTGETHTQYF. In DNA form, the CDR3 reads TGTGCCAGCAGCTTCGACCGGCGTACGGGAGAAACCCATACGCAGTATTTT. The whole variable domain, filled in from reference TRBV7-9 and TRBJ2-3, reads DTGVSQNPRHKITKRGQNVTFRCDPISEHNRLYWYRQTLGQGPEFLTYFQNEAQLEKSRLLSDRFSAERPKGSFSTLEIQRTEQGDSAMYLCASSFDRRTGETHTQYFGPGTRLTVL.

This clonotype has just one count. In DNA form, the CDR3 reads TGTGCCATCAGTGAGTCGACAGGGAGAGATACGCAGTATTTT. This gives the protein CAISESTGRDTQYF. The chain carries TRBV10-3 and TRBJ2-3; TRBD1 matches at 7 bases. The CDR3 spans 14 residues. J was trimmed by 5 bases and V by 0 bases; bases with no gene match: 2. Germline values: CDR1 ENHRY, CDR2 SYGVKD.

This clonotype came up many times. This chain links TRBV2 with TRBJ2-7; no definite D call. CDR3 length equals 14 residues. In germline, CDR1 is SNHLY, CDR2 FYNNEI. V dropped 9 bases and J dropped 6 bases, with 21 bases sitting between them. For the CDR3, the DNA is TGTGCCAGTGCCGGCCCCCAAGGCCTGCCCGAGCAGTACTTC. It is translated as CASAGPQGLPEQYF.

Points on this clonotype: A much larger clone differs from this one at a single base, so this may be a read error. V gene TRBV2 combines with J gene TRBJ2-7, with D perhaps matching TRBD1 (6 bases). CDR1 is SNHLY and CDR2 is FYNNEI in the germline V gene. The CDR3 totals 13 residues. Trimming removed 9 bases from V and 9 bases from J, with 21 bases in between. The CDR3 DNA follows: TGTGCCAGTGGAAAATCCAGGGACAACGGGCAGTACTTC. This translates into CASGKSRDNGQYF.

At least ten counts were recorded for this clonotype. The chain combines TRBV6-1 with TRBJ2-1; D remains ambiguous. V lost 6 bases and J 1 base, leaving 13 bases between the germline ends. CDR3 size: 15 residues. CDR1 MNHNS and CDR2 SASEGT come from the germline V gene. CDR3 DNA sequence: TGTGCCAGCAGACCCGACTGGATTTCCTACAATGAGCAGTTCTTC. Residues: CASRPDWISYNEQFF.

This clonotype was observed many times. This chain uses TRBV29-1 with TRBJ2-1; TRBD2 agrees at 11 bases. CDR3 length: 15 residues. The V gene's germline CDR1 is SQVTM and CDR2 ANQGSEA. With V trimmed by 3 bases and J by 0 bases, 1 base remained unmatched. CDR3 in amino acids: CSVDSGRGSYNEQFF. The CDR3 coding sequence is TGCAGCGTTGATAGCGGGAGGGGCTCCTACAATGAGCAGTTCTTC.

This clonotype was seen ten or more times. The CDR3 sequence: CASSSRDGAYNEQFF. CDR3 nucleotides: TGTGCCAGCAGCTCCCGGGACGGTGCCTACAATGAGCAGTTCTTC. The chain is built from TRBV7-3 and TRBJ2-1; D is possibly TRBD1 or TRBD2 (5 bases each). CDR3 length equals 15 residues. The germline V and J ends were trimmed by 4 bases and 2 bases, with 12 bases remaining between them. Germline V gene data show CDR1 as SGHTA and CDR2 as FQGTGA.

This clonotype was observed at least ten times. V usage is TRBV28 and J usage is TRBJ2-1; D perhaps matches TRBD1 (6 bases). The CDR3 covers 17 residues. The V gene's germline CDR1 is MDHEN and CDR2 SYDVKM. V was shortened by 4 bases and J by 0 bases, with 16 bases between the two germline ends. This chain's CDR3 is CASSSRRGPRSYNEQFF. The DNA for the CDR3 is TGTGCCAGCAGTTCCCGCAGGGGCCCCCGCTCCTACAATGAGCAGTTCTTC.

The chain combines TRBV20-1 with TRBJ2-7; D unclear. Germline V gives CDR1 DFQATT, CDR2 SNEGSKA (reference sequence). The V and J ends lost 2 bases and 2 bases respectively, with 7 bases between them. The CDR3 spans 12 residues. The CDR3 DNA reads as TGCAGTGCTAGATGGCCCCCCTACGAGCAGTACTTC. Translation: CSARWPPYEQYF.

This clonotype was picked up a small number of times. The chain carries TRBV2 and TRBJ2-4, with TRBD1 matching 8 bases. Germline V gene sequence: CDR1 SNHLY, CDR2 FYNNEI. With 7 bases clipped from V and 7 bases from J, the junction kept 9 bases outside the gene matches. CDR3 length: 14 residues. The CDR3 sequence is CASTQTGVGNIQYF. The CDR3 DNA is TGTGCCAGCACCCAGACAGGGGTAGGGAACATTCAGTACTTC.

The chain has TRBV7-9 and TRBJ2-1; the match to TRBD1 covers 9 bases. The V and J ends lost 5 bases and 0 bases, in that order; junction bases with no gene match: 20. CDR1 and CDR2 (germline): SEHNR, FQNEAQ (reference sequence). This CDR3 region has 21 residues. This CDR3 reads CASSPRVPGQGGLSSYNEQFF. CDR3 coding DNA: TGTGCCAGCAGCCCACGGGTCCCGGGACAGGGAGGTTTAAGCTCCTACAATGAGCAGTTCTTC.

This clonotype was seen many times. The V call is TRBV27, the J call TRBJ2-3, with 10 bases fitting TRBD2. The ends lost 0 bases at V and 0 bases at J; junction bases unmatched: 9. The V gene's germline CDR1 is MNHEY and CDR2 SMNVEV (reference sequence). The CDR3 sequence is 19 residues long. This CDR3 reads CASSLSPTSGATSTDTQYF. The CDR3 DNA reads TGTGCCAGCAGTTTATCGCCAACTAGCGGGGCAACTAGCACAGATACGCAGTATTTT.

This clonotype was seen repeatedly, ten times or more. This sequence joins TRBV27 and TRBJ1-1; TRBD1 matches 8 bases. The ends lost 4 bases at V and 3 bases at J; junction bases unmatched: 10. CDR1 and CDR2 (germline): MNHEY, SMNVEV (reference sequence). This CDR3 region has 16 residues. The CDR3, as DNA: TGTGCCAGCAGTTCGCAACGGACAGGGTGGGACACTGAAGCTTTCTTT. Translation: CASSSQRTGWDTEAFF.

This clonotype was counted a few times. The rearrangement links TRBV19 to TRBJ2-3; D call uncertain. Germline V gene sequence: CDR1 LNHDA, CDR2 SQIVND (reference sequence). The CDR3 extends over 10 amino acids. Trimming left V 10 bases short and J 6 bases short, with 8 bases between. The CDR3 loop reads CATFWDTQYF. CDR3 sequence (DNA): TGTGCCACCTTTTGGGATACGCAGTATTTT.

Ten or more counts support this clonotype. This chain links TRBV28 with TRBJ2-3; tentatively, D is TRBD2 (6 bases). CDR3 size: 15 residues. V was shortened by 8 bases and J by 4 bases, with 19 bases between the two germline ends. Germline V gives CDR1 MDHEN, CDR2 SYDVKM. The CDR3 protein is CASSSSGLASDTQYF. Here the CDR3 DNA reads TGTGCCAGCTCATCCTCCGGGCTAGCGTCAGATACGCAGTATTTT.

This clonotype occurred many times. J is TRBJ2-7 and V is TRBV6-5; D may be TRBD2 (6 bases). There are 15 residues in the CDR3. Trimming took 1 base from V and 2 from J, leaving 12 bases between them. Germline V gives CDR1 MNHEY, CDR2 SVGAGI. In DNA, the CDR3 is TGTGCCAGCAGTTACTTTCCTAGCGCGGCCTACGAGCAGTACTTC. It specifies CASSYFPSAAYEQYF.